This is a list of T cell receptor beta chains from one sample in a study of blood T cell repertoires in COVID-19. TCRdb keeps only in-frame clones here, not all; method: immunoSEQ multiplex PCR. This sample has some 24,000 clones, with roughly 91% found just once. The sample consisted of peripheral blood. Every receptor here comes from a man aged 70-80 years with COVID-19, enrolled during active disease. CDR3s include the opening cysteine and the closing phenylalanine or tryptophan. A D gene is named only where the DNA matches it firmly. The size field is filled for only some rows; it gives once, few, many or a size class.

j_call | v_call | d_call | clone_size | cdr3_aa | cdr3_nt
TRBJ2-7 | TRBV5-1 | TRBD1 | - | CASNTGQGNYEQYF | TGCGCCAGCAATACGGGACAGGGTAACTACGAGCAGTACTTC
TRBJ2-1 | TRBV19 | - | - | CASSPDRSSYNEQFF | TGTGCCAGTAGCCCCGACAGGAGCTCCTACAATGAGCAGTTCTTC
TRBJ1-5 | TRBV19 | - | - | CASGVGNQPQHF | TGTGCCAGTGGAGTCGGCAATCAGCCCCAGCATTTT
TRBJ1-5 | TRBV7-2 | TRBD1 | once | CASSSDRGEPQHF | TGTGCCAGCAGCTCAGACAGGGGTGAGCCCCAGCATTTT
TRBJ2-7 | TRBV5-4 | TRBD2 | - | CASSFRSGILPYEQYF | TGTGCCAGCAGCTTCCGTAGCGGGATATTGCCCTACGAGCAGTACTTC
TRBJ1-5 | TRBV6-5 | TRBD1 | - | CASIQGVNSNQPQHF | TGTGCCAGCATTCAGGGGGTAAATAGCAATCAGCCCCAGCATTTT
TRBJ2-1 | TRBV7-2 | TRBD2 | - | CASSLGSGNMGNEQFF | TGTGCCAGCAGCTTAGGTAGCGGGAACATGGGGAATGAGCAGTTCTTC
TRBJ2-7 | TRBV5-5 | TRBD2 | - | CASSLAGEGGAWEYF | TGTGCCAGCAGCTTGGCCGGGGAGGGCGGCGCATGGGAGTACTTC
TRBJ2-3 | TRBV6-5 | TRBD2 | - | CASSFGGGGTDTQYF | TGTGCCAGCAGTTTCGGGGGGGGAGGCACAGATACGCAGTATTTT
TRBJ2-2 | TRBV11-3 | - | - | CASSLEERGTGELFF | TGTGCCAGCAGCTTAGAGGAGAGAGGCACCGGGGAGCTGTTTTTT
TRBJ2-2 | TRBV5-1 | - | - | CASSELGSTGELFF | TGCGCCAGCAGCGAGCTAGGATCGACCGGGGAGCTGTTTTTT
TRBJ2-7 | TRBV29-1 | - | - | CSVPTTGHEQYF | TGCAGCGTCCCAACCACAGGGCACGAGCAGTACTTC
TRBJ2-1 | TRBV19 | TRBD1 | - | CATTTGTGEHNEQFF | TGTGCCACCACTACCGGGACAGGGGAACACAATGAGCAGTTCTTC
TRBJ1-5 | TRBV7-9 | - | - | CASSPTGFNQPQHF | TGTGCCAGCAGCCCGACAGGTTTTAATCAGCCCCAGCATTTT
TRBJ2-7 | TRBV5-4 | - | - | CASSLKGEEQYF | TGTGCCAGCAGCCTCAAGGGGGAGGAGCAGTACTTC
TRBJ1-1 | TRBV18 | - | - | CASSPNREGTEAFF | TGTGCCAGCTCACCGAACAGGGAGGGTACTGAAGCTTTCTTT
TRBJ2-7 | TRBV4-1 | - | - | CASSQPGKIYEQYF | TGCGCCAGCAGCCAACCGGGAAAGATCTACGAGCAGTACTTC
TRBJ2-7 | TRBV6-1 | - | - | CASSEPPSGRYEQYF | TGTGCCAGCAGTGAACCCCCCTCAGGAAGATACGAGCAGTACTTC
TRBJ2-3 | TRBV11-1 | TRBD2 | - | CASSPWTSGSSDTQYF | TGTGCCAGCAGCCCCTGGACTAGCGGGAGCTCAGATACGCAGTATTTT
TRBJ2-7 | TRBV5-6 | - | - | CASTVRGNKPYEQYF | TGTGCCAGCACCGTACGGGGGAACAAGCCCTACGAGCAGTACTTC
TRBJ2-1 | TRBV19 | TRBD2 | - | CASRYGSGGAYNEQFF | TGTGCCAGTAGATATGGTAGCGGGGGGGCCTACAATGAGCAGTTCTTC
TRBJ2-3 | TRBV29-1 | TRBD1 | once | CSVFGTGRDTQYF | TGCAGCGTCTTCGGGACAGGGCGAGATACGCAGTATTTT
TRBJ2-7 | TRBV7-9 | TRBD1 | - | CASSFTPGQGSAGAYEQYF | TGTGCCAGCAGCTTCACACCGGGACAGGGGTCCGCTGGTGCCTACGAGCAGTACTTC
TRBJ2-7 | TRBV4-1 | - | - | CASSQDRGGLFSYEQYF | TGCGCCAGCAGCCAAGACCGCGGAGGCTTATTCTCCTACGAGCAGTACTTC
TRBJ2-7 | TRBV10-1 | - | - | CASSELAEQYF | TGCGCCAGCAGTGAGCTTGCGGAACAGTACTTC
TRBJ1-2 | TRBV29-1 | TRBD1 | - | CSVADRGVVYGYTF | TGCAGCGTTGCGGACAGGGGAGTTGTCTATGGCTACACCTTC
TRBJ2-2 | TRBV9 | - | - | CASTNTGELFF | TGTGCCAGCACTAACACCGGGGAGCTGTTTTTT